The 27 T cell receptor beta chains below come from one sample, sequenced in a study of T cells in Graves' hyperthyroidism and ophthalmopathy. Amplification targeted TCR beta CDR3 regions from RNA transcripts. Researchers ran a first-round RT-PCR on the TCR CDR3 using the HTBI primer set. TCRdb called the multiplex PCR reads again in MiXCR, with one record for every CDR3 protein. The sample yields approximately 610,000 distinct CDR3 sequences, under 15% seen once. Sequenced input: blood. Every receptor here comes from a woman aged 40 to 50 with Graves' ophthalmopathy.

This clonotype was seen at least ten times. The chain couples TRBV6-5 to TRBJ1-1; the match to TRBD1 covers 7 bases. Germline V gene sequence: CDR1 MNHEY, CDR2 SVGAGI. The ends lost 5 bases at V and 7 bases at J; junction bases unmatched: 13. CDR3 length: 15 amino acids. The CDR3 region has the DNA TGTGCCAGCAGTACCCGAGTGGACAGGAAAGTTGAAGCTTTCTTT. Translating gives CASSTRVDRKVEAFF.

In its sample, this clonotype was seen many times. The chain carries TRBV10-3 and TRBJ2-2; D may match TRBD1 or TRBD2 (5 bases each). Germline-derived CDR1 and CDR2 are ENHRY and SYGVKD. Trimming took 6 bases from V and 4 from J, leaving 12 bases between them. The CDR3 covers 14 residues. CDR3 sequence reads: CAISGAMLTGELFF. The CDR3 nucleotides read TGTGCCATCAGCGGGGCGATGCTCACCGGGGAGCTGTTTTTT.

There are many counts of this clonotype. This chain links TRBV6-1 with TRBJ1-1; D remains ambiguous. V lost 6 bases and J lost 2, with 10 bases in between. Germline V gene data show CDR1 as MNHNS and CDR2 as SASEGT. The CDR3 sequence is 13 residues long. CDR3 loop: CASRAQINTEAFF. The CDR3, as DNA: TGTGCCAGCAGGGCTCAGATAAACACTGAAGCTTTCTTT.

At least ten counts were recorded for this clonotype. J is TRBJ1-2 and V is TRBV29-1; 12 bases are a match to TRBD1. V was clipped by 6 bases and J by 1 base; unmatched bases: 6. Germline CDR1 reads SQVTM; CDR2 reads ANQGSEA. The CDR3 runs 15 residues. For the CDR3, the DNA is TGCAGCGTAGGGACAGGGGGCATTAATAACTATGGCTACACCTTC. It specifies CSVGTGGINNYGYTF.

This clonotype was seen ten or more times. J is TRBJ2-7 and V is TRBV6-1, with D uncertain. The germline V gene encodes CDR1 MNHNS and CDR2 SASEGT. Trimming removed 6 bases from V and 2 bases from J, with 14 bases in between. There are 14 residues in the CDR3. In nucleotides, the CDR3 is TGTGCCAGCAGAACGGGCCTGAGTACCTACGAGCAGTACTTC. Translating it yields CASRTGLSTYEQYF.

This sequence joins TRBV7-2 and TRBJ2-7, with TRBD2 matching over 12 bases. With 0 bases clipped from V and 9 bases from J, the junction kept 9 bases outside the gene matches. CDR1 and CDR2 (germline): SGHTA, FQGNSA. This CDR3 is built from 16 residues. The CDR3 sequence: CASSLATSGGYFAQYF. The CDR3 region has the DNA TGTGCCAGCAGCTTAGCGACTAGCGGGGGTTATTTTGCGCAGTACTTC.

This clonotype was seen many times. The junction departs from the called germline gene at one end, perhaps through a read error. The chain is built from TRBV5-1 and TRBJ2-2; 10 bases line up with TRBD2. The germline CDR1 and CDR2 sequences are SGHRS and YFSETQ. This CDR3 is 15 amino acids long. For the CDR3, the DNA is TGTGCCAGTAGTTCTGGACTAGCGGACACCGGGGAGCTGTTTTTT. Protein: CASSSGLADTGELFF.

This clonotype has at least ten counts. V is TRBV12-3 or TRBV12-4 and J is TRBJ1-2; 7 nucleotides agree with TRBD1. Germline trimming cut 6 bases from V and 4 bases from J; bases unmatched to any gene: 14. The CDR3 consists of 16 residues. The CDR3 region has the DNA TGTGCCAGCAGCTTGGACCTTAGGGGGCTGGGCTATGGCTACACCTTC. Its translation is CASSLDLRGLGYGYTF.

The table lists this clonotype with many counts. The chain recombines TRBV7-9 with TRBJ2-5; 9 nucleotides agree with TRBD1. Germline CDR1 reads SEHNR; CDR2 reads FQNEAQ (reference sequence). This CDR3 comprises 13 residues. J gave up 5 bases and V 3 bases, and 1 base lay outside the gene matches. The CDR3 bases are TGTGCCAGCAGCTTTGGACAGGGGGAGACCCAGTACTTC. This encodes CASSFGQGETQYF.

The chain joins TRBV6-2 or TRBV6-3 to TRBJ1-1; D remains ambiguous. Trimming stripped 8 bases from V and 0 bases from J, with 10 bases between. Per the germline V gene, CDR1 is MNHEY and CDR2 is SVGEGT. The CDR3 runs 13 residues. In DNA, the CDR3 is TGTGCCAGCGATGGAGCCATGAACACTGAAGCTTTCTTT. This encodes CASDGAMNTEAFF.

This clonotype was detected only a few times. The chain combines TRBV3-1 with TRBJ2-7, with D unresolved. Germline V gene sequence: CDR1 LGHDT, CDR2 YNNKEL (reference sequence). V was trimmed by 2 bases and J by 2 bases, leaving 13 bases between them. The CDR3 covers 15 residues. The CDR3: CASSQSPDTTYEQYF. DNA for the CDR3: TGTGCCAGCAGCCAATCTCCAGATACAACCTACGAGCAGTACTTC.

As to this clonotype: This may come from a read error, since a much larger clone is one base off. The V and J genes are TRBV12-3 or TRBV12-4 and TRBJ1-6; TRBD1 is a possible D gene (6 bases). The CDR3 runs 15 residues. CDR3: CSSSLDRRGGSPLHF. Written as DNA, the CDR3 is TGTTCCAGCAGTTTAGACAGGAGGGGCGGGTCACCCCTCCACTTT.

V usage is TRBV28 and J usage is TRBJ2-5; 7 nucleotides agree with TRBD1. CDR1 and CDR2 (germline): MDHEN, SYDVKM. The CDR3 runs 14 residues. V shed 6 bases and J 5 bases; nucleotides not matched to a gene: 9. CDR3 in DNA: TGTGCCAGCAGATCCGACAGGGTCGGGGAGACCCAGTACTTC. It encodes CASRSDRVGETQYF.

In its sample, this clonotype was seen many times. The chain employs TRBV19 and TRBJ1-1; D is uncertain. CDR1 LNHDA and CDR2 SQIVND come from the germline V gene (reference sequence). This CDR3 contains 12 residues. Between the trimmed V and J ends, which lost 7 bases and 0 bases, there was a span of 6 bases. As DNA, the CDR3 is TGTGCCAGTACCACTATGAACACTGAAGCTTTCTTT. It specifies CASTTMNTEAFF.

V and J are TRBV20-1 and TRBJ2-5; 10 bases agree with TRBD2. This CDR3 region has 13 residues. Per germline, CDR1 DFQATT and CDR2 SNEGSKA (reference sequence). V was pared by 5 bases and J by 2 bases, with 2 bases of the junction left unmatched. This CDR3 is CSASSGGQETQYF. For the CDR3, the DNA is TGCAGTGCTTCTAGCGGGGGTCAAGAGACCCAGTACTTC.

This clonotype has a count of ten or more. The chain joins TRBV5-6 to TRBJ2-7, with 7 nucleotides matching TRBD2. Germline values: CDR1 SGHDT, CDR2 YYEEEE. The CDR3 covers 15 residues. V lost 3 bases, J lost 5 bases, and 11 bases stayed unmatched. CDR3 nucleotides: TGTGCCAGCAGCTCTATTAACGGGAGGTTTGACGAGCAGTACTTC. This sequence encodes CASSSINGRFDEQYF.

At least ten counts were recorded for this clonotype. This chain connects TRBV10-2 to TRBJ1-2; D is unclear. The V end was cut by 2 bases, the J end by 0 bases, with 13 bases between. The CDR3 consists of 16 residues. Germline CDR1 and CDR2: WSHSY and SAAADI. DNA for the CDR3: TGCGCCAGCAGTGAGCCTACACGAATTGCTAACTATGGCTACACCTTC. Amino acid sequence: CASSEPTRIANYGYTF.

This clonotype was detected many times. V is TRBV28 and J is TRBJ2-2, with 8 nucleotides matching TRBD2. CDR3 length: 16 amino acids. Germline V gene data show CDR1 as MDHEN and CDR2 as SYDVKM. The trim removed 3 bases at V and 6 bases at J, leaving 9 bases unmatched. CDR3 in DNA: TGTGCCAGCAGTTTCTTGGGGACTAGGGGCGCCGGGGAGCTGTTTTTT. Protein sequence: CASSFLGTRGAGELFF.

This clonotype was seen many times. The genes are TRBV2 and TRBJ2-7, with D unclear. The germline V and J ends were trimmed by 4 bases and 0 bases, with 7 bases remaining between them. Germline-derived CDR1 and CDR2 are SNHLY and FYNNEI. The CDR3 runs 13 residues. CDR3 loop: CASSGRISYEQYF. The CDR3 DNA follows: TGTGCCAGCAGTGGGCGGATCTCCTACGAGCAGTACTTC.

This clonotype appeared many times. The rearrangement links TRBV7-2 to TRBJ1-5; 9 nucleotides agree with TRBD1. V lost 5 bases, J lost 6 bases, and 8 bases stayed unmatched. There are 15 residues in the CDR3. CDR1 is SGHTA, CDR2 FQGNSA, per germline. The DNA for the CDR3 is TGTGCCAGCAGCCCCACGGGACAGGGTAGTCAGCCCCAGCATTTT. Protein product: CASSPTGQGSQPQHF.

The sample holds a few counts of this clonotype. J is TRBJ1-6 and V is TRBV28; perhaps TRBD1 as D (5 bases). Trimming pared 3 bases from V and 7 bases from J, leaving 16 bases between. The CDR3 length is 16 residues. The germline CDR1 and CDR2 sequences are MDHEN and SYDVKM. The CDR3 bases are TGTGCCAGCAGTTTCGCTAAGGGACGGTTGAATTCACCCCTCCACTTT. This codes for CASSFAKGRLNSPLHF. Together with reference TRBV28 and TRBJ1-6, the CDR3 gives the full variable domain: DVKVTQSSRYLVKRTGEKVFLECVQDMDHENMFWYRQDPGLGLRLIYFSYDVKMKEKGDIPEGYSVSREKKERFSLILESASTNQTSMYLCASSFAKGRLNSPLHFGNGTRLTVT.

This clonotype was seen more than once but under ten times. With a much larger clone just one base away, this may be a read error. The CDR3, as DNA: TGCAGTGCTAGGGCTCTCCGTGGAGGGACGGCGGTCACTGAAGCTTTCTTT. It encodes CSARALRGGTAVTEAFF. V and J are TRBV20-1 and TRBJ1-1; D is possibly TRBD1 (5 bases). Germline-derived CDR1 and CDR2 are DFQATT and SNEGSKA (reference sequence). The CDR3 has 17 residues. The V gene lost 3 bases and the J gene lost 4 bases, with 24 bases spanning the gap.

This clonotype has ten or more counts. The J gene is TRBJ1-2, the V gene TRBV12-3 or TRBV12-4, with a tentative D call TRBD1 (5 bases). The CDR3 runs to 14 residues. With 1 base removed from V and 7 bases from J, the gap between germline ends came to 13 bases. CDR3 region: CASSLVAGSGGYTF. Written as DNA, the CDR3 is TGTGCCAGCAGTTTAGTGGCAGGGAGCGGTGGCTACACCTTC.

Ten or more counts support this clonotype. This chain uses TRBV5-1 with TRBJ1-5; D call uncertain. CDR3 length: 15 amino acids. Trimming left V 2 bases short and J 1 base short, with 10 bases between. The germline CDR1 and CDR2 sequences are SGHRS and YFSETQ. The CDR3 DNA is TGCGCCAGCAGCTTACTAGGAGAAAGCAATCAGCCCCAGCATTTT. It codes for CASSLLGESNQPQHF.

The V gene is TRBV20-1, the J gene TRBJ1-3; D ambiguous. Germline V gene lookup returns CDR1 DFQATT and CDR2 SNEGSKA (reference sequence). Trimming took 2 bases from V and 1 from J, leaving 15 bases between them. This CDR3 comprises 16 residues. The CDR3, as DNA: TGCAGTGCTAGAAATCCCTGGGCGGCTTCTGGAAACACCATATATTTT. Its translation: CSARNPWAASGNTIYF.

In this sample, this clonotype turned up a few times. The genes are TRBV12-3 or TRBV12-4 and TRBJ1-6; the D gene is possibly TRBD1 (6 bases). V was trimmed by 3 bases and J by 14 bases, leaving 17 bases between them. The CDR3 totals 14 residues. CDR3 sequence (DNA): TGTGCCAGCAGTTTTACAGGGCCCCGGGGGGCCCTCCACTTT. This codes for CASSFTGPRGALHF.

This clonotype has a handful of counts. The V gene is TRBV27, the J gene TRBJ2-7; TRBD2 might be the D (6 bases). Trimming removed 1 base from V and 0 bases from J, with 16 bases in between. Germline V gene data show CDR1 as MNHEY and CDR2 as SMNVEV (reference sequence). This CDR3 region has 17 residues. The CDR3 sequence: CASSLWGTGENSYEQYF. The CDR3 DNA reads TGTGCCAGCAGTTTATGGGGTACGGGGGAGAACTCCTACGAGCAGTACTTC.